This TCR beta chain comes out of a study of molecular identifiers for immune sequencing clone quantification (dated by TCRdb to the late 2010s). Turning to the overall study: In a replicate experiment, RNA from roughly 21,000 or 96,000 naive CD8 T cells was split into five aliquots, four of which were sequenced. The study was a methods study using CD8 T cells to benchmark molecular-identifier clustering-based TCR repertoire sequencing (MIDCIRS) and TCR RNA copy counting.

Libraries of naive CD8 T cells were built from anywhere between about 17,000 and 1,000,000 sorted cells, with 10%, 30% or 50% of the purified RNA used. On a BD FACSAria II, naive CD8 T cells were FACS-sorted as CD8+CD4-CCR7+CD45RA+ and collected into RLT Plus buffer. Detection sensitivity was tested by spiking Jurkat RNA equal to about eleven TCR copies' worth into samples containing roughly 19,000-1,100,000 naive CD8 T cells. Enrichment of CD8 T cells was performed with RosetteSep CD8+ T Cell Enrichment Cocktail and Ficoll-Paque, after which ACK red cell lysis was carried out. Library construction relied on PCR. The sequencer was a NextSeq 500. Bulk TCR libraries were prepared as previously described, using TCR primers listed in Table S5. Purification of total RNA was performed with the Qiagen AllPrep DNA/RNA kit. Before analysis, reads from multiple sequencing runs of the same library were pooled. Per the authors' processing: Reads were retained only if their TCR constant sequence matched exactly, and those retained reads were trimmed to 150 nt and grouped according to their 12-nt molecular barcodes. Reads within each barcode group were sub-clustered using a 15% Levenshtein threshold, and quality-weighted consensus sequences were constructed for each RNA molecule. Non-functional sequences were excluded, and lower-count sequences lying one edit away from another sequence were also excluded. Based on a fit of two negative binomial distributions, barcode sub-clusters having less than 20% of the maximum read count were discarded. Clones were called with MiXCR by TCRdb after fastp trimmed the public reads at Q25, and only in-frame beta chains were retained. Each CDR3 protein appears once, grouped with its most common genes and DNA. What appears here as the V and J calls and clone size reflects TCRdb's work, not the paper's. A total of about 320,000 distinct CDR3 sequences appear in this sample, roughly 24% of them only once. About 0.7% of the sample rests with the top ten.

Broad study findings and their caveats: Highly expanded clone sizes could be underestimated because identical TCR molecules may share a barcode. Roughly 3 recovered TCR RNA copies per cell were obtained by modeling, versus about 10 by digital PCR, implying a capture efficiency of about 30%. The naive libraries included spiked-in Jurkat TCR RNA (fewer than eleven copies' worth), and this RNA is not part of the donor repertoire. Spiked-in Jurkat TCR RNA equal to a single cell's worth was reported to be detectable even within 1,100,000 naive CD8 T cells. Without barcode sub-clustering, chimeric consensus sequences inflated TCR diversity; chimeras reached as high as 47%. In CMV-specific effector cells, clones with more than 20 RNA copies accounted for over 98% of molecules, whereas in naive cells such clones accounted for under 1%.

The sample holds a few counts of this clonotype. The antigen it binds to is not known. Base-call qualities are not available, and no considerably larger clone is one nucleotide away. CDR1 and CDR2 were assigned from the germline V gene (reference sequence) as SGHNT and YYREEE. The CDR3 contains 15 residues, cysteine and phenylalanine counted. CDR3 DNA is the only sequence kept; it has 45 bases, read in frame from the first base. The junction shows trimming of 5 bases on V and 2 bases on J, plus 15 bases between the germline ends. The rearranged segments are TRBV5-4 and TRBJ2-3; TRBD2 is possibly the D segment (5 matching bases). The TCR comes from a human donor in good health. Some libraries in this study had Jurkat cell RNA spiked in. The sample comprised naive CD8+ T cells from blood, with Jurkat cell RNA spiked in. In the paper's terms, the cell subset or site label means: FACS-sorted CD8+CD4-CCR7+CD45RA+ naive T cells. The CDR3: CASRREPRLTDTQYF. In nucleotide form, the sequence is TGTGCCAGCAGAAGGGAGCCGCGACTCACAGATACGCAGTATTTT.